This T cell receptor (beta chain) was sequenced during a study of blood T cell repertoires in COVID-19 (dated by TCRdb to 2019 to 2021). Regarding the complete study: Samples covering the acute and convalescent phases of COVID-19 were provided by collaborators in the United States, Italy and Spain. Samples came from the ongoing ImmuneRACE study (first 160 participants) plus 1,254 subjects from 6 global collaborators. The repertoires were released in a freely available public database intended as a resource for research on the immune response to SARS-CoV-2. Sample metadata almost always included a de-identified subject ID, COVID-19 status, age in years and sex. Subjects who had been exposed to COVID-19, were actively infected with it, or had recovered from it provided the deeply sampled blood TCRbeta repertoires that made up the dataset. The prospective study material was composed of cDNA or gDNA derived from T cells, B-cell-depleted T cells, or PBMCs. Where HLA class I and class II types were available, the types were taken from metadata supplied by the sample provider, not from assay-based typing.

Regarding this clone: The antigen this receptor binds is unknown. The record has no base qualities; no much larger clone is one base away.

The CDR3 runs 15 amino acids, cysteine and phenylalanine included. Solely the CDR3 DNA is kept, with 45 bases framed from the first base. The germline V gene encodes CDR1 SGHAT and CDR2 FQNNGV. The V and J ends are trimmed by 1 base and 3 bases, leaving 12 bases between them. The investigation overall reported the following: The quantity of clinical and demographic metadata differed by source and by participant and was supplied without curation.

TCRbeta CDR3 regions were amplified from genomic DNA by means of the immunoSEQ Assay, a bias-controlled multiplex PCR. The authors' pipeline ran thus. The number of nucleated cells in each sample was estimated by amplification of reference gene primers within the assay. To quantify the absolute abundance of each unique TCRbeta CDR3 rearrangement, sequence reads were collapsed and filtered. For each sample, productive Simpson clonality was calculated as the square root of Simpson's diversity index across productive rearrangements. This immuneACCESS table, as held by TCRdb, lists in-frame sequences with V and J called but not all clones. Of the missing ones, under half trace to an unresolved V gene in checked studies; the others have no known cause. V and J calls and clone size are as listed in that table; D and trimming were resolved from the DNA. The sample records some 19,000 clones, approximately 80% of which are singletons. The ten largest make up roughly 6.1% of the sample.

Whole blood was collected in K2EDTA tubes by collaborating institutions according to the institutions' own protocols. For TCRbeta analysis, collaborators shipped samples in one of three forms: frozen whole blood, isolated PBMCs, or DNA extracted from either of those sample types. This receptor was taken from a human donor in a cohort sampled during active COVID-19. The sample taken for sequencing was peripheral blood. The chain employs TRBV11-2 and TRBJ1-2; 6 matching bases give a weak D call of TRBD1. Here is the DNA: TGTGCCAGCAGCTTAGTTCAGGGGCAGGACTATGGCTACACCTTC. This is translated as CASSLVQGQDYGYTF.